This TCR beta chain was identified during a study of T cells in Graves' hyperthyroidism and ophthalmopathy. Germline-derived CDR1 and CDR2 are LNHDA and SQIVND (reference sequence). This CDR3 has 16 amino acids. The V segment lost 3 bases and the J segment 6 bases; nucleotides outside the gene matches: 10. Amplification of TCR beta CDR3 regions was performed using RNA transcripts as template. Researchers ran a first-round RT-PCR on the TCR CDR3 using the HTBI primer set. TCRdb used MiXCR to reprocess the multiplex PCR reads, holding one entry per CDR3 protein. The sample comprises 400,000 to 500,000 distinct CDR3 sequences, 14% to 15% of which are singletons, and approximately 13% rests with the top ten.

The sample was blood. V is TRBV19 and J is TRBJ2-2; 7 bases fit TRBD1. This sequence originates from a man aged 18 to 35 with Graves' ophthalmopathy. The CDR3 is CASSMMGQMGSGELFF. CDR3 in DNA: TGTGCCAGTAGTATGATGGGACAGATGGGATCCGGGGAGCTGTTTTTT.